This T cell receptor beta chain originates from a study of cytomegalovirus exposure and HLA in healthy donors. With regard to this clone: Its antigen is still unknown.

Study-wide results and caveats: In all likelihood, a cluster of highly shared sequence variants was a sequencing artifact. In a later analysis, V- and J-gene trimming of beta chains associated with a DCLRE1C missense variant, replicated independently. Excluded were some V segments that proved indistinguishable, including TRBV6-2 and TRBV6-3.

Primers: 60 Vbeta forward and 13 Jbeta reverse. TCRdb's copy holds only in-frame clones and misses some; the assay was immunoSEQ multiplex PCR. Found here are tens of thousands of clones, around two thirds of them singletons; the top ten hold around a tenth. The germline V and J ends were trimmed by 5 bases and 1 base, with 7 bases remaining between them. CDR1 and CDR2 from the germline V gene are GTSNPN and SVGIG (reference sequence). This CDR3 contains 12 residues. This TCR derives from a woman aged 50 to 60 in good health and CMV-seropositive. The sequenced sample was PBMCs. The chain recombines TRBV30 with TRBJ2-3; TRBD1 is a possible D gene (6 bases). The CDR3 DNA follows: TGTGCCTGGGGGACACGCACAGATACGCAGTATTTT. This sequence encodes CAWGTRTDTQYF.